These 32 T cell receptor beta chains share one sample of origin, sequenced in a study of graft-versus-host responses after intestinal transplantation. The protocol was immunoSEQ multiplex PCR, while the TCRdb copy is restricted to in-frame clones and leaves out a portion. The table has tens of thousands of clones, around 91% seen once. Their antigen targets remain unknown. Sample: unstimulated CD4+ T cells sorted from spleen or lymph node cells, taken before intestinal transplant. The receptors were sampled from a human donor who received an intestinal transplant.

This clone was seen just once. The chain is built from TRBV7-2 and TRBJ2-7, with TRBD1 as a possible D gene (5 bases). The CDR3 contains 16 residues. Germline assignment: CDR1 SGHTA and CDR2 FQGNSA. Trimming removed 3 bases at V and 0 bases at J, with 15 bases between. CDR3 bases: TGTGCCAGCAGCTTCGGCCGCGGCAGGGACTCCTACGAGCAGTACTTC. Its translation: CASSFGRGRDSYEQYF.

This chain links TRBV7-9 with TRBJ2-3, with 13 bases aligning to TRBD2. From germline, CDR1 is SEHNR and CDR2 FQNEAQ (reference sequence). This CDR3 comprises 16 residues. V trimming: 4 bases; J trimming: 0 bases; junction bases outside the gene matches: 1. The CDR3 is CASSSGLAGSTDTQYF. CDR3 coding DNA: TGTGCCAGCAGCTCGGGACTAGCGGGAAGCACAGATACGCAGTATTTT.

CDR3 sequence reads: CASSLAVSDTQYF. The CDR3 region has the DNA TGTGCCAGCAGCTTAGCAGTAAGCGATACGCAGTATTTT. The V call is TRBV7-2, the J call TRBJ2-3, with no clear D. CDR3 size: 13 residues. V was shortened by 0 bases and J by 6 bases, with 7 bases between the two germline ends. Germline V lookup: CDR1 SGHTA, CDR2 FQGNSA.

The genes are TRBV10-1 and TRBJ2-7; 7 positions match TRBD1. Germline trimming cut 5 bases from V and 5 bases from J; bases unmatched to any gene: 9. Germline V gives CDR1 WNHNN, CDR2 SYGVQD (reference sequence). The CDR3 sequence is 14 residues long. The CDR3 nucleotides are TGCGCCAGCAGTAACGACAGGGCTGGGAACGAGCAGTACTTC. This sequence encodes CASSNDRAGNEQYF.

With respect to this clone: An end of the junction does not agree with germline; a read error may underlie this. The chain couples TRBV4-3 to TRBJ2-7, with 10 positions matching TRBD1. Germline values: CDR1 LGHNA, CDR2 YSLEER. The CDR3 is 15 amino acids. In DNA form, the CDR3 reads TGCGCCAGCAGCCAAGGGACAGGGGGTTACTACGGGCAGTACTTC. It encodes CASSQGTGGYYGQYF.

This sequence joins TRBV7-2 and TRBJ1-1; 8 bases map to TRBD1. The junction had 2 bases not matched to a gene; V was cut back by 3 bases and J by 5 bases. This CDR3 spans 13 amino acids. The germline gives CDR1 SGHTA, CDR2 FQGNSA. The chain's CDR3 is CASSFRTGTEAFF. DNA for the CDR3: TGTGCCAGCAGCTTCCGGACAGGGACTGAAGCTTTCTTT. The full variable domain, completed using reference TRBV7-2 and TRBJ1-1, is GAGVSQSPSNKVTEKGKDVELRCDPISGHTALYWYRQSLGQGLEFLIYFQGNSAPDKSGLPSDRFSAERTGGSVSTLTIQRTQQEDSAVYLCASSFRTGTEAFFGQGTRLTVV.

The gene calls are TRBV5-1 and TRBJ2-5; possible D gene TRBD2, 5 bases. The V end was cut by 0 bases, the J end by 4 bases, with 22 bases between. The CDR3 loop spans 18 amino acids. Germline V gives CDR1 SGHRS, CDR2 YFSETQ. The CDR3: CASSLAGSSSEWSETQYF. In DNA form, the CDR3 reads TGCGCCAGCAGCTTGGCCGGGTCGAGTAGCGAGTGGTCAGAGACCCAGTACTTC.

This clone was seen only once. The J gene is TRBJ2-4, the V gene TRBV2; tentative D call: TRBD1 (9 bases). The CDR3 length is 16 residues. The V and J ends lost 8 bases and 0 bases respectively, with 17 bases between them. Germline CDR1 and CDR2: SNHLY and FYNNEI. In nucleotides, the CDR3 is TGTGCCAGCCGGGGGGGGACAGGGTTAGCCAAAAACATTCAGTACTTC. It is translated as CASRGGTGLAKNIQYF.

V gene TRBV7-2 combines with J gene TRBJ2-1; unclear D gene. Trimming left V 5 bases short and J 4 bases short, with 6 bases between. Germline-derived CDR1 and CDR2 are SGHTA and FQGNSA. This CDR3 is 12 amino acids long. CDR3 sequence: CASSPQYNEQFF. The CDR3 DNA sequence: TGTGCCAGCAGCCCCCAATACAATGAGCAGTTCTTC.

Here the CDR3 reads CASSVRDEQFF. CDR3 DNA sequence: TGTGCCAGCAGTGTTCGAGATGAGCAGTTCTTC. The gene calls are TRBV2 and TRBJ2-1, with D hard to call. CDR1 and CDR2 from the germline V gene are SNHLY and FYNNEI. Deletions cut 4 bases from V and 8 bases from J, with 6 bases between. The CDR3 covers 11 residues. Complete variable domain (other parts from reference TRBV2 and TRBJ2-1): EPEVTQTPSHQVTQMGQEVILRCVPISNHLYFYWYRQILGQKVEFLVSFYNNEISEKSEIFDDQFSVERPDGSNFTLKIRSTKLEDSAMYFCASSVRDEQFFGPGTRLTVL.

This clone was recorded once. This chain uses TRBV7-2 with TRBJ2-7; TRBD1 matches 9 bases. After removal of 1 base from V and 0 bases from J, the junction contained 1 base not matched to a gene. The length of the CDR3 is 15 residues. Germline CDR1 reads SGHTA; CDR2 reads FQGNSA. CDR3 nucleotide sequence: TGTGCCAGCAGCTTAGGGACAGGGGTCTCCTACGAGCAGTACTTC. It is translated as CASSLGTGVSYEQYF. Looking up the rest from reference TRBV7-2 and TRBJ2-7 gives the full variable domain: GAGVSQSPSNKVTEKGKDVELRCDPISGHTALYWYRQSLGQGLEFLIYFQGNSAPDKSGLPSDRFSAERTGGSVSTLTIQRTQQEDSAVYLCASSLGTGVSYEQYFGPGTRLTVT.

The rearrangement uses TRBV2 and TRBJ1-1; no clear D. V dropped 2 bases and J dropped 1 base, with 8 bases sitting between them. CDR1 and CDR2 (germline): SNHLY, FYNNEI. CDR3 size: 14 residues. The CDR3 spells CASSENRPNTEAFF. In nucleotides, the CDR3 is TGTGCCAGCAGTGAAAACAGACCGAACACTGAAGCTTTCTTT.

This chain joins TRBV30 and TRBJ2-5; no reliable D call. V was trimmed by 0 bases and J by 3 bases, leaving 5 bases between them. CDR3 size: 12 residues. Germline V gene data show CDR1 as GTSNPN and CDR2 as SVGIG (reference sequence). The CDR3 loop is CAWSVSKETQYF. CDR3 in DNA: TGTGCCTGGAGTGTATCTAAAGAGACCCAGTACTTC.

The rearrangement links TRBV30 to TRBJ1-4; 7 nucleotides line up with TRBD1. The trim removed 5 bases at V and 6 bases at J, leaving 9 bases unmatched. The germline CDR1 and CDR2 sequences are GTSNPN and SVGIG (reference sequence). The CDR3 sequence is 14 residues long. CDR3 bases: TGTGCCTGGGCCCGGGACAGTCTATATGAAAAACTGTTTTTT. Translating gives CAWARDSLYEKLFF. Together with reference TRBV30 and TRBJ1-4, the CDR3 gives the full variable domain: SQTIHQWPATLVQPVGSPLSLECTVEGTSNPNLYWYRQAAGRGLQLLFYSVGIGQISSEVPQNLSASRPQDRQFILSSKKLLLSDSGFYLCAWARDSLYEKLFFGSGTQLSVL.

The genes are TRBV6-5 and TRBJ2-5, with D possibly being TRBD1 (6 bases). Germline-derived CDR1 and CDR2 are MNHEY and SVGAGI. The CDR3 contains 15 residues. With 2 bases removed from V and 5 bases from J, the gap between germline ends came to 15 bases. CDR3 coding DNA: TGTGCCAGCAGTTACGGCTGGGGGCCGAAGGAGACCCAGTACTTC. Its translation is CASSYGWGPKETQYF.

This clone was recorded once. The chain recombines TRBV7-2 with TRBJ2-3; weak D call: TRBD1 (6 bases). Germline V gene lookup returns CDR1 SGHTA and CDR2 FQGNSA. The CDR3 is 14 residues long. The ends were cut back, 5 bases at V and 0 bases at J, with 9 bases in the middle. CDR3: CASSQQGSTDTQYF. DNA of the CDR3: TGTGCCAGCAGCCAACAGGGTAGCACAGATACGCAGTATTTT.

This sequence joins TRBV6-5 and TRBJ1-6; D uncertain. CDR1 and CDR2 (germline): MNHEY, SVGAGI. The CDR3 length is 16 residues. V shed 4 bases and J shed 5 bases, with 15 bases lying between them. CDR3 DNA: TGTGCCAGCAGTTCCTGGGCCAGCCCGGATAATTCACCCCTCCACTTT. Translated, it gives CASSSWASPDNSPLHF.

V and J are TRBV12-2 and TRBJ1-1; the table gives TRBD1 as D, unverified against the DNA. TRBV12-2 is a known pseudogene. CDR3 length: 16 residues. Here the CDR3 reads CASRFRTTGGVTEAFF. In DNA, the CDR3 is TGTGCAAGTCGCTTCCGAACGACAGGGGGGGTCACTGAAGCTTTCTTT.

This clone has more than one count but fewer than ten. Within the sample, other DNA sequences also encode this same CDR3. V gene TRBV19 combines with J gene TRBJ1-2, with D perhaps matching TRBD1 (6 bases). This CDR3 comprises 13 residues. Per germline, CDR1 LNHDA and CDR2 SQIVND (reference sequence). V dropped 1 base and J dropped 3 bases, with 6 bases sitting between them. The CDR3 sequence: CASSIGTDYGYTF. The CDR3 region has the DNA TGTGCCAGTAGTATAGGGACAGACTATGGCTACACCTTC.

The CDR3 coding sequence is TGCGCCAGCAGCCAAGAAGAGGGCGTGAATGAGCAGTTCTTC. It translates to CASSQEEGVNEQFF. The chain joins TRBV4-3 to TRBJ2-1; a possible D gene is TRBD2 (5 bases). The germline V and J ends were trimmed by 0 bases and 7 bases, with 10 bases remaining between them. CDR3 length: 14 amino acids. The germline gives CDR1 LGHNA, CDR2 YSLEER.

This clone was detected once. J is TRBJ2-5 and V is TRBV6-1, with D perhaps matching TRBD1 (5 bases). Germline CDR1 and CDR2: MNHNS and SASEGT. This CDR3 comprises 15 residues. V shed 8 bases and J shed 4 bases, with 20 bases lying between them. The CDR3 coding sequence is TGTGCCAGCCATGGGGTCTCGACAGCTAGAGAGACCCAGTACTTC. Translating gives CASHGVSTARETQYF.

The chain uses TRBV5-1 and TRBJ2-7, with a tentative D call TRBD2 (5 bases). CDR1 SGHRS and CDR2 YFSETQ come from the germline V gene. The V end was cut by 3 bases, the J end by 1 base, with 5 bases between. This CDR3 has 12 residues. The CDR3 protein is CASSSGSYEQYF. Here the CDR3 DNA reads TGCGCCAGCAGCTCGGGGTCCTACGAGCAGTACTTC.

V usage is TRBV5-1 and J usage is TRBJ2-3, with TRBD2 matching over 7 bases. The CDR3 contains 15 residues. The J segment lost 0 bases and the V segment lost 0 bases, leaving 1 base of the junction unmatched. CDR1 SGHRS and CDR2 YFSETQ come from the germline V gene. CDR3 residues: CASSLDSGSTDTQYF. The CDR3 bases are TGCGCCAGCAGCTTGGATAGCGGGAGCACAGATACGCAGTATTTT.

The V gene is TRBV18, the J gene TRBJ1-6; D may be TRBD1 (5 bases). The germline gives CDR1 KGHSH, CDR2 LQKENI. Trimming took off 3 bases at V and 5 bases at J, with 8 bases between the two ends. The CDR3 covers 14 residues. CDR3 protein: CASSPGTDNSPLHF. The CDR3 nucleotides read TGTGCCAGCTCACCTGGGACTGATAATTCACCCCTCCACTTT.

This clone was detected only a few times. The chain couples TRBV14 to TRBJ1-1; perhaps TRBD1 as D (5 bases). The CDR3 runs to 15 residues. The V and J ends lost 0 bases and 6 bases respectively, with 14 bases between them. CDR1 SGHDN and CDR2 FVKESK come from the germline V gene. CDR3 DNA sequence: TGTGCCAGCAGCCAAGATCAAGCCAGGGCGGCTGAAGCTTTCTTT. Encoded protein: CASSQDQARAAEAFF.

CDR3 bases: TGTGCTAGTGGTTTGGTACGGCCAGGGGGGAATGGCTACACCTTC. This sequence encodes CASGLVRPGGNGYTF. The chain combines TRBV12-5 with TRBJ1-2; 7 nucleotides agree with TRBD1. CDR1 is LGHNT, CDR2 FRNRAP, per germline. CDR3 size: 15 residues. The ends lost 0 bases at V and 6 bases at J; junction bases unmatched: 7. The complete variable domain, with remaining parts taken from reference TRBV12-5 and TRBJ1-2, reads DARVTQTPRHKVTEMGQEVTMRCQPILGHNTVFWYRQTMMQGLELLAYFRNRAPLDDSGMPKDRFSAEMPDATLATLKIQPSEPRDSAVYFCASGLVRPGGNGYTFGSGTRLTVV.

CDR3 loop: CVRSWRNSGGAEDTQYF. The CDR3 DNA sequence: TGTGTCAGAAGCTGGCGAAACAGCGGGGGGGCCGAAGATACGCAGTATTTT. V gene TRBV7-5 combines with J gene TRBJ2-3; the D segment call TRBD2 is taken from the table without a DNA check. TRBV7-5 is flagged as a pseudogene. The CDR3 contains 17 residues.

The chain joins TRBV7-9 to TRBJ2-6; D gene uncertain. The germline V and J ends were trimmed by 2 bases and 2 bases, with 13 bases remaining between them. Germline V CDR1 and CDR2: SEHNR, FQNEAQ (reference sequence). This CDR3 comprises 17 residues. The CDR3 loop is CASSLTPGLPGANVLTF. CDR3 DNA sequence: TGTGCCAGCAGCTTAACCCCCGGGTTACCTGGGGCCAACGTCCTGACTTTC. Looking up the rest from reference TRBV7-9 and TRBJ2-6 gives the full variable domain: DTGVSQNPRHKITKRGQNVTFRCDPISEHNRLYWYRQTLGQGPEFLTYFQNEAQLEKSRLLSDRFSAERPKGSFSTLEIQRTEQGDSAMYLCASSLTPGLPGANVLTFGAGSRLTVL.

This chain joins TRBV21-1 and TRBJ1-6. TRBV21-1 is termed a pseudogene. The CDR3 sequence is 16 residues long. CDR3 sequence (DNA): TGTGCCAGCAGCAACACGCGGGTTCGAGATAATTCACCCCTCCACTTT. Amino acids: CASSNTRVRDNSPLHF.

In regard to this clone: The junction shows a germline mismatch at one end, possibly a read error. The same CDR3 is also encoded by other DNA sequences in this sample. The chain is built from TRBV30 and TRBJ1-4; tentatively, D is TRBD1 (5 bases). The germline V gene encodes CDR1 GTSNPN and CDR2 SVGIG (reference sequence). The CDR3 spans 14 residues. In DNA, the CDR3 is TGTGCCTGGAGTGTAGACAGAAGAAATGAAAAACTGTTTTTC. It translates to CAWSVDRRNEKLFF.

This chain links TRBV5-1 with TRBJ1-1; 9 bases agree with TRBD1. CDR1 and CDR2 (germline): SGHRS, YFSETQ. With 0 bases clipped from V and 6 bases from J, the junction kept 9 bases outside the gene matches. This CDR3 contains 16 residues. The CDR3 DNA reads TGCGCCAGCAGCTTGGACCCGGGACAGGGAAGGGCTGAAGCTTTCTTT. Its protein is CASSLDPGQGRAEAFF.

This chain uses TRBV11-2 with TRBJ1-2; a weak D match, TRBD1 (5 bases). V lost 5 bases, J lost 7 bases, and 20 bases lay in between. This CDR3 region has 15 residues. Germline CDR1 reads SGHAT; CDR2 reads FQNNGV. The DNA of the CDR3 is TGTGCCAGCAGCCGTCTAGGAGGGGAGGGGAGTGGCTACACCTTC. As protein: CASSRLGGEGSGYTF.